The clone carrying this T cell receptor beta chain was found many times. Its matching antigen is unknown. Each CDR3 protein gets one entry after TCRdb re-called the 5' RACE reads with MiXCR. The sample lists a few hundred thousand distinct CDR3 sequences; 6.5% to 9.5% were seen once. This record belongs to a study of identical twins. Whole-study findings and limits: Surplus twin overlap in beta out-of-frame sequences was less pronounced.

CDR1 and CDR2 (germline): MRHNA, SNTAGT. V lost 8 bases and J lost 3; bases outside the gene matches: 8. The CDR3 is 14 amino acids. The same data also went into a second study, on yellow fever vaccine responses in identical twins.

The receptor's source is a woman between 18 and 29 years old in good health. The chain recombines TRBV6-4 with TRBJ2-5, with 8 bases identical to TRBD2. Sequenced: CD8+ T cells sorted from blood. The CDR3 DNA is TGTGCCAGCGGGGCGGGGGGCCATGAAGAGACCCAGTACTTC. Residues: CASGAGGHEETQYF.